This T cell receptor beta chain was profiled in a study of shared clonotypes between healthy human individuals. Looking at the study overall: The donor pool was made up of a couple of women and three men aged 18 to 49. Per donor, three plates held CD4 naive cells, three held CD4 memory, two held CD8 naive and one held CD8 memory.

Germline V gene data show CDR1 as LGHNA and CDR2 as YNFKEQ. V dropped 4 bases and J dropped 15 bases, with 16 bases sitting between them. This CDR3 contains 12 residues. On this clone itself: Its antigen is unknown.

The genomic DNA of each subset was split evenly across several immunoSEQ plates. Generated by immunoSEQ multiplex PCR, the TCRdb table keeps only in-frame clones and is missing some. Altogether millions of clones are present, 90% to 95% being singletons, with the ten largest covering 0.35% to 0.45%. Whole-study findings and limits: Depth of sequencing was expected to influence donor clonotype sharing.

V is TRBV4-2 and J is TRBJ2-1, with D possibly TRBD2 on 6 matching bases. The sample taken for sequencing was naive CD4+ T cells from PBMCs. Subset here: CD45RA+ positively selected. This sequence originates from a man aged 18 to 29 in good health. Some clones in this sample may be carry-over from other donors' samples. The CDR3 spells CASSPTGGLGFF. The CDR3 DNA is TGTGCCAGCAGCCCGACCGGGGGTTTGGGGTTCTTC.